The T cell receptor beta chain described here comes from a study of PD-L1 blockade in urothelial cancer. Time point meaning: peripheral blood 6 weeks after treatment start. Patients' cancers were locally advanced or metastatic urothelial carcinomas. The CDR3 covers 17 residues. CDR1 SGHVS and CDR2 FNYEAQ come from the germline V gene. Germline trimming cut 3 bases from V and 5 bases from J; bases unmatched to any gene: 13. Concerning this clone itself: Its antigen is currently unknown.

Here immunoSEQ multiplex PCR was the method, and the copy in TCRdb shows in-frame clones only, minus some. The sample contains around 38,000 clones, roughly 90% of which appear only once. Findings of the study overall: Lower than median blood TCR clonality before treatment predicted better survival.

Sequencing used PBMCs, obtained around atezolizumab (anti-PD-L1) treatment. This sequence originates from a man in his fifties or sixties with urothelial cancer. The rearrangement uses TRBV7-6 and TRBJ2-5, with 9 bases matching TRBD2. The CDR3 loop reads CASSFSLEREVRETQYF. Written as DNA, the CDR3 is TGTGCCAGCAGCTTTTCCCTCGAGCGGGAGGTCCGGGAGACCCAGTACTTC.